These 24 T cell receptor beta chains were all obtained from the same sample, sequenced in a study of control samples from healthy donors and cancer patients. The data were produced by immunoSEQ multiplex PCR, yet TCRdb's version contains in-frame clones alone and is incomplete. The profile covers more than 70,000 clones, with approximately 90% appearing a single time and over 0.85% taken by the ten largest. Input material: blood. The origin of the receptors is a woman aged 25-40 years in good health.

This clone has a single count. CDR3 DNA sequence: TGTGCCAGCAGCCCGTTGAGGGAGAAGACTGAAGCTTTCTTT. It codes for CASSPLREKTEAFF. The genes are TRBV3-1 (or the pseudogene TRBV3-2) and TRBJ1-1; D call uncertain. Germline V lookup: CDR1 LGHDT, CDR2 YNNKEL (reference sequence). V shed 4 bases and J shed 5 bases, with 14 bases lying between them. The CDR3 sequence is 14 residues long.

V gene TRBV2 combines with J gene TRBJ1-2; D not resolved. This CDR3 contains 14 residues. In germline, CDR1 is SNHLY, CDR2 FYNNEI. V lost 3 bases and J 4 bases, leaving 12 bases between the germline ends. The chain's CDR3 is CASSESSRSYGYTF. CDR3 DNA: TGTGCCAGCAGTGAGTCATCCAGGTCCTATGGCTACACCTTC.

The chain couples TRBV24-1 to TRBJ2-1; D not resolved. This CDR3 is built from 14 residues. Germline CDR1 reads KGHDR; CDR2 reads SFDVKD. V dropped 3 bases and J dropped 4 bases, with 9 bases sitting between them. Written as DNA, the CDR3 is TGTGCCACCAGTGATGAACTAAATTACAATGAGCAGTTCTTC. This codes for CATSDELNYNEQFF.

The chain uses TRBV30 and TRBJ2-4; D is perhaps TRBD1 or TRBD2 (5 bases each). CDR1 and CDR2 from the germline V gene are GTSNPN and SVGIG (reference sequence). The V end lost 1 base, the J end lost 13 bases, and 11 bases lay between the germline ends. The CDR3 covers 11 residues. Here the CDR3 DNA reads TGTGCCTGGAGTGCGGGGACCCCCCAGTACTTC. It translates to CAWSAGTPQYF.

This rearrangement joins TRBV18 to TRBJ1-2; 8 bases are a match to TRBD1. The CDR3 runs to 14 residues. CDR1 and CDR2 from the germline V gene are KGHSH and LQKENI. Trimming removed 4 bases from V and 4 bases from J; junction bases left unmatched: 5. In nucleotides, the CDR3 is TGTGCCAGCTCACTCGACAGGGGCATCTATGGCTACACCTTC. Translation gives CASSLDRGIYGYTF.

The J gene is TRBJ1-1, the V gene TRBV11-2; D gene ambiguous. Trimming stripped 3 bases from V and 1 base from J, with 9 bases between. This CDR3 contains 14 residues. The germline V gene has CDR1 SGHAT and CDR2 FQNNGV. This CDR3 is CASSLVFGNTEAFF. In DNA form, the CDR3 reads TGTGCCAGCAGCTTGGTTTTCGGGAACACTGAAGCTTTCTTT.

V is TRBV11-2 and J is TRBJ2-7; D is unclear. This CDR3 is built from 14 residues. Germline CDR1 is SGHAT and CDR2 is FQNNGV. V was cut by 5 bases and J by 0 bases, with 11 bases left in between. Here the CDR3 reads CASSLGPSSYEQYF. For the CDR3, the DNA is TGTGCCAGCAGCCTCGGACCAAGCTCCTACGAGCAGTACTTC.

This chain connects TRBV6-1 to TRBJ2-7; maybe TRBD1 (6 bases). The CDR3 covers 14 residues. Germline CDR1 MNHNS, CDR2 SASEGT. The germline V and J ends were trimmed by 1 base and 3 bases, with 10 bases remaining between them. This CDR3 is CASSEEWDIYEQYF. The CDR3 coding sequence is TGTGCCAGCAGTGAAGAATGGGACATCTACGAGCAGTACTTC.

The chain combines TRBV27 with TRBJ1-5, with D perhaps matching TRBD1 (5 bases). V was trimmed by 0 bases and J by 1 base, leaving 7 bases between them. Germline loops: CDR1 MNHEY, CDR2 SMNVEV (reference sequence). The CDR3 loop spans 15 amino acids. The CDR3 DNA reads TGTGCCAGCAGTTTATCGGGGGAGAGCAATCAGCCCCAGCATTTT. It encodes CASSLSGESNQPQHF.

This chain joins TRBV7-9 and TRBJ2-1, with TRBD2 matching 13 bases. The CDR3 covers 16 residues. V was clipped by 5 bases and J by 4 bases; unmatched bases: 5. Looked up from germline, CDR1 is SEHNR and CDR2 is FQNEAQ (reference sequence). The CDR3: CASSLSGLAGYNEQFF. The CDR3 region has the DNA TGTGCCAGCAGCCTCTCGGGACTAGCGGGGTACAATGAGCAGTTCTTC.

This chain links TRBV14 with TRBJ2-4; D call uncertain. The CDR3 runs to 14 residues. Germline V lookup: CDR1 SGHDN, CDR2 FVKESK. Trimming took 3 bases from V and 0 from J, leaving 6 bases between them. CDR3 loop: CASSQDLAKNIQYF. The CDR3 DNA sequence: TGTGCCAGCAGCCAGGATCTAGCCAAAAACATTCAGTACTTC.

Here the CDR3 reads CAWSSGNTIYF. The CDR3 nucleotides are TGTGCCTGGAGTTCAGGAAACACCATATATTTT. The rearrangement joins TRBV30 to TRBJ1-3; D is undetermined. This CDR3 has 11 amino acids. CDR1 GTSNPN and CDR2 SVGIG come from the germline V gene (reference sequence). Between the trimmed V and J ends, which lost 2 bases and 4 bases, there was a span of 3 bases.

V is TRBV11-2 and J is TRBJ1-2, with D maybe TRBD1 (5 bases). Looked up from germline, CDR1 is SGHAT and CDR2 is FQNNGV. Trimming removed 5 bases from V and 7 bases from J, with 17 bases in between. This CDR3 region has 14 residues. In DNA form, the CDR3 reads TGTGCCAGCAGCAAAAACCAAGGGGATGGTGGCTACACCTTC. Translating gives CASSKNQGDGGYTF.

The chain is built from TRBV7-9 and TRBJ1-3; 7 bases fit TRBD1. Trimming at V came to 7 bases and at J to 4 bases, leaving 7 bases not matched to a gene. The CDR3 sequence is 14 residues long. CDR1 is SEHNR, CDR2 FQNEAQ, per germline (reference sequence). The CDR3 protein is CASNDRDLGNTIYF. The CDR3 DNA sequence: TGTGCCAGCAACGACAGGGACCTCGGAAACACCATATATTTT. Based on the CDR3 plus reference TRBV7-9 and TRBJ1-3, the full variable domain is DTGVSQNPRHKITKRGQNVTFRCDPISEHNRLYWYRQTLGQGPEFLTYFQNEAQLEKSRLLSDRFSAERPKGSFSTLEIQRTEQGDSAMYLCASNDRDLGNTIYFGEGSWLTVV.

This chain joins TRBV5-6 and TRBJ1-6; TRBD1 is a possible D gene (5 bases). V was pared by 5 bases and J by 7 bases, with 10 bases between. The CDR3 runs to 13 residues. The germline gives CDR1 SGHDT, CDR2 YYEEEE. As DNA, the CDR3 is TGTGCCAGCAGAGAGACAGAGAATTCACCCCTCCACTTT. Residues: CASRETENSPLHF.

This chain connects TRBV6-5 to TRBJ2-5, with 7 nucleotides matching TRBD2. CDR1 is MNHEY and CDR2 is SVGAGI in the germline V gene. The CDR3 contains 14 residues. V lost 5 bases to trimming and J lost 1 base; unmatched junction nucleotides: 4. CDR3 loop: CASSPSGVQETQYF. The CDR3 DNA sequence: TGTGCCAGCAGTCCTAGCGGAGTCCAAGAGACCCAGTACTTC.

This CDR3 is CASSFKPGRYSNQPQHF. Written as DNA, the CDR3 is TGTGCCAGCAGTTTCAAACCGGGACGCTATAGCAATCAGCCCCAGCATTTT. V is TRBV27 and J is TRBJ1-5; perhaps TRBD1 as D (5 bases). The length of the CDR3 is 17 residues. V was cut by 3 bases and J by 0 bases, with 15 bases left in between. CDR1 is MNHEY and CDR2 is SMNVEV in the germline V gene (reference sequence).

The V gene is TRBV6-1, the J gene TRBJ2-5; tentative D call: TRBD1 (5 bases). The CDR3 is 14 residues long. Germline loops: CDR1 MNHNS, CDR2 SASEGT. Trimming stripped 1 base from V and 1 base from J, with 7 bases between. The CDR3 is CASSEGGFQETQYF. CDR3 DNA sequence: TGTGCCAGCAGTGAAGGGGGCTTCCAAGAGACCCAGTACTTC.

V usage is TRBV6-1 and J usage is TRBJ1-1; D unclear. The length of the CDR3 is 13 residues. Trimming took off 1 base at V and 1 base at J, with 4 bases between the two ends. Germline CDR1 reads MNHNS; CDR2 reads SASEGT. Written as DNA, the CDR3 is TGTGCCAGCAGTGAAGTAGCGAACACTGAAGCTTTCTTT. Its protein product is CASSEVANTEAFF.

This clone was detected only a few times. The chain employs TRBV27 and TRBJ1-1; tentative D call: TRBD1 (5 bases). The CDR3 runs 13 residues. V lost 3 bases, J lost 8 bases, and 13 bases lay in between. The germline CDR1 and CDR2 sequences are MNHEY and SMNVEV (reference sequence). This chain's CDR3 is CASSFRGLGEAFF. CDR3 sequence (DNA): TGTGCCAGCAGTTTTAGGGGTCTCGGAGAAGCTTTCTTT.

The chain uses TRBV4-1 and TRBJ1-2; D gene ambiguous. Germline CDR1 is MGHRA and CDR2 is YSYEKL. The CDR3 loop spans 16 amino acids. The ends were cut back, 1 base at V and 2 bases at J, with 14 bases in the middle. Here the CDR3 reads CASSQVTGFRNYGYTF. CDR3 bases: TGCGCCAGCAGCCAAGTGACGGGATTCCGCAACTATGGCTACACCTTC.

V is TRBV6-4 and J is TRBJ2-3; D call uncertain. The germline V gene has CDR1 MRHNA and CDR2 SNTAGT. The CDR3 spans 13 residues. Trimming took off 2 bases at V and 5 bases at J, with 8 bases between the two ends. CDR3 amino acids: CASSDRVQDTQYF. In DNA form, the CDR3 reads TGTGCCAGCAGTGACAGGGTGCAAGATACGCAGTATTTT.

This chain uses TRBV14 with TRBJ2-1, with TRBD1 as a possible D gene (6 bases). Trimming left V 0 bases short and J 3 bases short, with 12 bases between. The CDR3 totals 16 residues. Germline CDR1 reads SGHDN; CDR2 reads FVKESK. This CDR3 is CASSQDSGHLYNEQFF. The CDR3 DNA sequence: TGTGCCAGCAGCCAAGACTCGGGACATCTCTACAATGAGCAGTTCTTC.

The chain joins TRBV18 to TRBJ1-6, with D maybe TRBD1 (5 bases). Trimming pared 3 bases from V and 5 bases from J, leaving 11 bases between. The CDR3 is 15 residues long. Germline values: CDR1 KGHSH, CDR2 LQKENI. The CDR3 protein is CASSPGTNDNSPLHF. The DNA of the CDR3 is TGTGCCAGCTCACCCGGGACCAACGATAATTCACCCCTCCACTTT.